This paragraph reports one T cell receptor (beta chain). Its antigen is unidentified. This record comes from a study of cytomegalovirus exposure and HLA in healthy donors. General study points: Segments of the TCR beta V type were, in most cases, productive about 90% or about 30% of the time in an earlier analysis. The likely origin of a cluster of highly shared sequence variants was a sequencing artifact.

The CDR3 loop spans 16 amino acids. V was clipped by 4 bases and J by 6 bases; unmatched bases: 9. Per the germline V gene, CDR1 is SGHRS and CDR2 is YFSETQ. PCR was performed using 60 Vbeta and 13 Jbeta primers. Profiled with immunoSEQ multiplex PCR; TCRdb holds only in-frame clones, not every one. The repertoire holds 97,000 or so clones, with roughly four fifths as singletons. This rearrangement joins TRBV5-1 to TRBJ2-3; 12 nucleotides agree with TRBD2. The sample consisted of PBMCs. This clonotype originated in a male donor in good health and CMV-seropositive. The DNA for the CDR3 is TGCGCCAGCAGCCCCCTAGCGGGAGGGGTAGCGGATACGCAGTATTTT. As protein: CASSPLAGGVADTQYF.